Below are 26 T cell receptor beta chains sequenced from a single sample in a study of shared clonotypes between healthy human individuals (dated by TCRdb to about 2020). The library came from the immunoSEQ multiplex PCR assay. TCRdb provides this immuneACCESS table in a form limited to in-frame rearrangements. Some clones are lacking; in checked studies, under half of them reflect an unresolved V gene, and why the rest are absent is not known. Here the sample has roughly 2 million clones; about 95% occur a single time. 0.13% of the sample is held by the ten biggest clonotypes. Sample: naive CD4+ T cells sorted from blood. The cell subset or site tag for this specimen amounts to: CD45RA+ positively selected. These receptors were collected from a young man in good health.

The sample holds a few counts of this clone. The genes are TRBV5-1 and TRBJ2-2, with 8 bases fitting TRBD2. CDR3 length equals 15 residues. CDR1 and CDR2 (germline): SGHRS, YFSETQ. V was clipped by 4 bases and J by 6 bases; unmatched bases: 8. This CDR3 is CASSREGGPPGELFF. DNA for the CDR3: TGCGCCAGCAGCCGGGAGGGGGGGCCTCCCGGGGAGCTGTTTTTT.

This clone came up once. The V gene is TRBV19, the J gene TRBJ2-5; D gene unclear. In germline, CDR1 is LNHDA, CDR2 SQIVND (reference sequence). This CDR3 is 15 amino acids long. V lost 1 base and J 1 base, leaving 10 bases between the germline ends. CDR3 loop: CASSIVSRLQETQYF. The CDR3 DNA follows: TGTGCCAGTAGTATAGTGAGCAGGCTCCAAGAGACCCAGTACTTC.

V and J are TRBV30 and TRBJ2-7; 9 bases fit TRBD1. The CDR3 has 14 amino acids. Per germline, CDR1 GTSNPN and CDR2 SVGIG (reference sequence). V gave up 2 bases and J gave up 6 bases; unmatched junction bases: 8. The CDR3 region is CAWSPLRQGGEQYF. The DNA of the CDR3 is TGTGCCTGGAGTCCCCTACGACAGGGGGGCGAGCAGTACTTC.

This clone was recorded once. The rearrangement links TRBV4-1 to TRBJ1-5; 9 bases fit TRBD1. Per germline, CDR1 MGHRA and CDR2 YSYEKL. V was pared by 4 bases and J by 3 bases, with 7 bases of the junction left unmatched. This CDR3 has 16 amino acids. CDR3 bases: TGCGCCAGCAGCCTCAGGACAGGGGCCGACAATCAGCCCCAGCATTTT. Amino acid sequence: CASSLRTGADNQPQHF.

Regarding this clone: Other nucleotide sequences in the sample specify the same CDR3. CDR3 amino acids: CASSYSTSGIYEQYF. The CDR3 coding sequence is TGTGCCAGCAGTTACTCGACTAGCGGGATCTACGAGCAGTACTTC. This sequence joins TRBV6-5 and TRBJ2-7; 11 bases line up with TRBD2. The CDR3 spans 15 residues. Trimming took 0 bases from V and 3 from J; bases not matched to a gene: 1. Germline lookup yields CDR1 MNHEY and CDR2 SVGAGI.

The rearrangement uses TRBV6-1 and TRBJ1-5; no clear D gene. Germline CDR1 reads MNHNS; CDR2 reads SASEGT. The CDR3 runs 15 residues. V lost 3 bases to trimming and J lost 4 bases, with 13 bases between them. The CDR3 bases are TGTGCCAGCAGTGACCCTCGGGTTACGAATCAGCCCCAGCATTTT. This sequence encodes CASSDPRVTNQPQHF.

The gene calls are TRBV11-3 and TRBJ1-6; 8 bases agree with TRBD1. Trimming cost V 5 bases and J 0 bases; bases outside gene matches: 6. The CDR3 is made up of 17 amino acids. Germline assignment: CDR1 SGHNT and CDR2 YENEEA. CDR3 in DNA: TGTGCCAGCAGCACTAGACAGGGGAGCTCCTATAATTCACCCCTCCACTTT. This sequence encodes CASSTRQGSSYNSPLHF.

The chain links TRBV10-1 to TRBJ1-1; D is unresolved. Between the trimmed V and J ends, which lost 8 bases and 1 base, there was a span of 11 bases. The CDR3 runs 13 residues. Per the germline V gene, CDR1 is WNHNN and CDR2 is SYGVQD (reference sequence). The CDR3 loop is CASRRTANTEAFF. DNA for the CDR3: TGCGCCAGCCGCAGGACCGCGAACACTGAAGCTTTCTTT.

The gene calls are TRBV2 and TRBJ2-2; possibly TRBD1 for D (5 bases). The CDR3 runs to 15 residues. Germline lookup yields CDR1 SNHLY and CDR2 FYNNEI. V was trimmed by 1 base and J by 5 bases, leaving 11 bases between them. The CDR3 sequence is CASSEEGLMTGELFF. CDR3 bases: TGTGCCAGCAGTGAAGAGGGGTTAATGACCGGGGAGCTGTTTTTT.

This clone was observed at least ten times. This sample also contains other DNA sequences that code for the same CDR3. This rearrangement joins TRBV10-3 to TRBJ1-6; 10 bases line up with TRBD1. The CDR3 has 12 residues. Germline V gene data show CDR1 as ENHRY and CDR2 as SYGVKD. Germline trimming cut 8 bases from V and 10 bases from J; bases unmatched to any gene: 2. The CDR3 DNA reads TGTGCCATCGGGACAGGGGTGTCACCCCTCCACTTT. This translates into CAIGTGVSPLHF.

The chain combines TRBV9 with TRBJ1-2, with 7 nucleotides matching TRBD1. This CDR3 comprises 16 residues. J lost 0 bases, V lost 3 bases, and 8 bases had no gene match. Looked up from germline, CDR1 is SGDLS and CDR2 is YYNGEE. The CDR3 DNA is TGTGCCAGCAGCGCGACAGGGAAACCCTCTAACTATGGCTACACCTTC. Translated, it gives CASSATGKPSNYGYTF.

The chain links TRBV7-2 to TRBJ2-3; 8 positions agree with TRBD2. Trimming at V came to 1 base and at J to 4 bases, leaving 7 bases not matched to a gene. This CDR3 comprises 16 residues. Looked up from germline, CDR1 is SGHTA and CDR2 is FQGNSA. The CDR3 protein is CASSLGVAGFSDTQYF. CDR3 DNA sequence: TGTGCCAGCAGCTTAGGGGTAGCGGGGTTCTCAGATACGCAGTATTTT. Based on the CDR3 plus reference TRBV7-2 and TRBJ2-3, the full variable domain is GAGVSQSPSNKVTEKGKDVELRCDPISGHTALYWYRQSLGQGLEFLIYFQGNSAPDKSGLPSDRFSAERTGGSVSTLTIQRTQQEDSAVYLCASSLGVAGFSDTQYFGPGTRLTVL.

Concerning this clone: The same CDR3 can be traced to other DNA sequences in this sample. The chain is built from TRBV29-1 and TRBJ2-1, with no clear D. Trimming took off 5 bases at V and 3 bases at J, with 5 bases between the two ends. The CDR3 totals 11 residues. The germline gives CDR1 SQVTM, CDR2 ANQGSEA. The CDR3: CSVLNYNEQFF. The CDR3 DNA is TGCAGCGTTTTGAACTACAATGAGCAGTTCTTC.

The rearrangement joins TRBV7-9 to TRBJ1-4; 8 bases map to TRBD1. The V and J ends lost 5 bases and 2 bases, in that order; junction bases with no gene match: 10. The CDR3 spans 17 residues. The germline V gene has CDR1 SEHNR and CDR2 FQNEAQ (reference sequence). CDR3 in DNA: TGTGCCAGCAGCGACGGACAGGGTTTAGCGACTAATGAAAAACTGTTTTTT. Its translation is CASSDGQGLATNEKLFF.

The rearrangement joins TRBV9 to TRBJ2-1, with D possibly matching TRBD2 (6 bases). Germline V gene lookup returns CDR1 SGDLS and CDR2 YYNGEE. This CDR3 is built from 15 residues. V lost 0 bases to trimming and J lost 5 bases, with 12 bases between them. The CDR3 region is CASSVALAPNNEQFF. CDR3 nucleotide sequence: TGTGCCAGCAGCGTAGCCCTAGCGCCAAACAATGAGCAGTTCTTC.

The chain employs TRBV19 and TRBJ1-6; D might be TRBD1 (5 bases). The CDR3 totals 14 residues. V lost 5 bases and J lost 10, with 15 bases in between. Germline V gene lookup returns CDR1 LNHDA and CDR2 SQIVND (reference sequence). The CDR3 DNA reads as TGTGCCAGTAGTCCGGTCGGGGGGAACTCACCCCTCCACTTT. This sequence encodes CASSPVGGNSPLHF.

The V call is TRBV6-5, the J call TRBJ2-3; 8 bases align to TRBD2. Trimming cost V 5 bases and J 2 bases; bases outside gene matches: 6. Germline-derived CDR1 and CDR2 are MNHEY and SVGAGI. The CDR3 extends over 15 amino acids. As DNA, the CDR3 is TGTGCCAGCAGTCATAGCGGGGCCCTCACAGATACGCAGTATTTT. This translates into CASSHSGALTDTQYF.

The chain combines TRBV6-1 with TRBJ1-2; D uncertain. The V gene lost 2 bases and the J gene lost 0 bases, with 10 bases spanning the gap. CDR1 is MNHNS and CDR2 is SASEGT in the germline V gene. This CDR3 comprises 15 residues. CDR3 coding DNA: TGTGCCAGCAGTGAACTTAAGAAAGCTAACTATGGCTACACCTTC. Residues: CASSELKKANYGYTF.

V gene TRBV18 combines with J gene TRBJ2-1, with 15 bases lining up with TRBD2. Germline V gives CDR1 KGHSH, CDR2 LQKENI. The CDR3 is 17 amino acids. V shed 5 bases and J 2 bases; nucleotides not matched to a gene: 4. CDR3 nucleotides: TGTGCCAGCTCATTGAGGACTAGCGGGGGGGCCTACAATGAGCAGTTCTTC. Protein product: CASSLRTSGGAYNEQFF.

This clone was recorded only once. The chain employs TRBV10-3 and TRBJ2-1; 8 nucleotides match TRBD2. Per the germline V gene, CDR1 is ENHRY and CDR2 is SYGVKD. This CDR3 has 15 residues. J gave up 4 bases and V 3 bases, and 5 bases lay outside the gene matches. The CDR3 sequence is CAISDGGGTYNEQFF. CDR3 sequence (DNA): TGTGCCATCAGTGACGGCGGGGGGACTTACAATGAGCAGTTCTTC.

To note about this clone: The identical CDR3 is also encoded by other nucleotide sequences in the sample. The J gene is TRBJ2-7, the V gene TRBV27; TRBD2 aligns across 9 bases. With V trimmed by 4 bases and J by 2 bases, 6 bases remained unmatched. The CDR3 contains 15 residues. Germline CDR1 is MNHEY and CDR2 is SMNVEV (reference sequence). CDR3 sequence: CASSSRAGGPYEQYF. The DNA for the CDR3 is TGTGCCAGCAGTTCCCGAGCGGGGGGTCCCTACGAGCAGTACTTC.

This clone is a singleton in its sample. The V and J genes are TRBV2 and TRBJ2-7; perhaps D is TRBD1 or TRBD2 (5 bases each). CDR1 and CDR2 from the germline V gene are SNHLY and FYNNEI. The CDR3 sequence is 11 residues long. The V gene lost 6 bases and the J gene lost 8 bases, with 11 bases spanning the gap. CDR3 amino acids: CASRVPGQQYF. The CDR3 DNA is TGTGCCAGCAGGGTCCCGGGACAGCAGTACTTC.

J is TRBJ2-1 and V is TRBV18; D ambiguous. Trimming removed 2 bases from V and 1 base from J, with 6 bases in between. CDR3 length: 14 amino acids. CDR1 and CDR2 from the germline V gene are KGHSH and LQKENI. The CDR3 sequence: CASSPLRSYNEQFF. CDR3 DNA: TGTGCCAGCTCACCATTGCGGTCCTACAATGAGCAGTTCTTC.

The V and J genes are TRBV6-6 and TRBJ1-2, with D possibly matching TRBD1 (5 bases). The V gene's germline CDR1 is MNHNY and CDR2 SVGAGI (reference sequence). Deletions cut 5 bases from V and 0 bases from J, with 10 bases between. There are 14 residues in the CDR3. As DNA, the CDR3 is TGTGCCAGCAGTCCACAGGCCACTAACTATGGCTACACCTTC. As protein: CASSPQATNYGYTF.

The V call is TRBV11-2, the J call TRBJ1-2, with D maybe TRBD1 (5 bases). The V gene lost 1 base and the J gene lost 6 bases, with 15 bases spanning the gap. This CDR3 spans 15 amino acids. Germline CDR1 reads SGHAT; CDR2 reads FQNNGV. In DNA, the CDR3 is TGTGCCAGCAGCTTAGTTGGTTCGGCAGGGCATGGCTACACCTTC. It specifies CASSLVGSAGHGYTF.

This chain joins TRBV27 and TRBJ2-7; 9 nucleotides line up with TRBD1. This CDR3 spans 14 amino acids. The germline V gene has CDR1 MNHEY and CDR2 SMNVEV (reference sequence). The ends lost 4 bases at V and 4 bases at J; junction bases unmatched: 5. CDR3 region: CASSSGTGKYEQYF. The DNA of the CDR3 is TGTGCCAGCAGTTCCGGGACAGGGAAATACGAGCAGTACTTC.